This T cell receptor beta chain was identified during a study of identical twins. General study results and limits: The study reached conclusions through statistical analysis that was cross-sectional, not following the same donors.

Germline CDR1 and CDR2: LGHNA and YSLEER. This CDR3 has 15 amino acids. The ends were cut back, 1 base at V and 5 bases at J, with 14 bases in the middle. The cDNA had a unique molecular identifier and a template-switch universal primer site. TCRdb redid the calling of the 5' RACE reads with MiXCR, one entry per CDR3 protein. This sample has around 450,000 distinct CDR3 sequences; 13% to 15% occur once, and the top ten carry about 0.53%. Turning to this clonotype: No antigen is known for it.

These sequences were also reported in another study, on yellow fever vaccine responses in identical twins. That work contributes: After vaccination, twins' T cell response reportedly seemed partly convergent, partly personalized.

The V gene is TRBV4-3, the J gene TRBJ2-5; D may be TRBD1 or TRBD2 (5 bases each). The receptor was isolated from a woman between 18 and 30 years old in good health. The sequenced sample consisted of CD4+ T cells sorted from blood. The CDR3 protein is CASSQVRRGWETQYF. The CDR3 nucleotides are TGCGCCAGCAGCCAAGTCCGACGGGGCTGGGAGACCCAGTACTTC.